This T cell receptor beta chain was documented in a study of cytomegalovirus exposure and HLA in healthy donors. General study findings and limits: The study labeled roughly 160 TCR beta chains cytomegalovirus-associated.

V lost 5 bases to trimming and J lost 2 bases, with 16 bases between them. CDR1 is SGHAT, CDR2 FQNNGV, per germline. This CDR3 contains 15 residues. Repertoires were generated with immunoSEQ multiplex PCR, while TCRdb's copy carries only in-frame clones and drops some. The sample yields more than 250,000 clones, about nine tenths seen once. Turning to this clone: Its antigen is not known.

This chain uses TRBV11-2 with TRBJ2-7; weak D call: TRBD2 (7 bases). The sequence derives from a woman aged 18-29 years in good health and CMV-seronegative. Sequenced sample: PBMCs. CDR3 sequence reads: CASSRRGALTYEQYF. The CDR3 DNA follows: TGTGCCAGCAGCCGACGGGGGGCCCTCACCTACGAGCAGTACTTC. Filled out from reference TRBV11-2 and TRBJ2-7, the complete variable domain reads EAGVAQSPRYKIIEKRQSVAFWCNPISGHATLYWYQQILGQGPKLLIQFQNNGVVDDSQLPKDRFSAERLKGVDSTLKIQPAKLEDSAVYLCASSRRGALTYEQYFGPGTRLTVT.